The clone carrying this T cell receptor beta chain was found many times. What it recognizes is unknown. The sample belongs to a study of response to subunit inactivated influenza vaccine. Notes on the study in general: Each seasonal influenza vaccination, the authors suggested, recruits few new T cells.

A single record per CDR3 protein comes from TCRdb applying MiXCR to the RT-PCR reads. The sample contains hundreds of thousands of distinct CDR3 sequences, about 18% of which appear only once. The source of this sequence is a man aged 45-60 years who received an inactivated influenza vaccine. Sequenced material: PBMCs from blood, taken less than 6 days after vaccination.

In nucleotides, the CDR3 is TGTGCCAGCAGTTTAGAGCCCCCGGGGCAGTGGGGCACCTATAATTCACCCCTCCACTTT. This encodes CASSLEPPGQWGTYNSPLHF. The gene calls are TRBV27 and TRBJ1-6; D may be TRBD1 (5 bases). Trimming shortened V by 2 bases and J by 2 bases, and 22 bases separated the two germline ends. CDR3 length: 20 residues. The germline gives CDR1 MNHEY, CDR2 SMNVEV (reference sequence).